These T cell receptor beta chains were read from a single sample in a study of T cell repertoires in cytomegalovirus infection. These receptors are not linked to any known antigen. TCRdb processed the reads anew with MiXCR; each CDR3 protein has one entry. The table records around 750,000 distinct CDR3 sequences, approximately 30% of them present only once. The specimen was cultured CD8+ T cells from PBMCs, collected from culture after CMV antigen stimulation. The source is a human donor in good health (CMV status not recorded). Some clones in this sample may be carry-over from other donors' samples. CDR3s include the opening cysteine and the closing phenylalanine or tryptophan. Fields, in order: D gene, clone size, J gene, V gene, CDR3 DNA, CDR3 protein. A D gene is named only where the DNA matches it firmly. Expanded clones are given a class, and other clones once, few, many or no size at all.

D gene: .
clone size: few
J gene: TRBJ2-2
V gene: TRBV7-9
CDR3 DNA: TGTGCCAGCAGCGGCGGGACTCCGAACACCGGGGAGCTGTTTTTT
CDR3 protein: CASSGGTPNTGELFF

D gene: TRBD1
clone size: .
J gene: TRBJ2-3
V gene: TRBV27
CDR3 DNA: TGTGCCAGCAGTTTTCAGGGGGATAGCACAGATACGCAGTATTTT
CDR3 protein: CASSFQGDSTDTQYF

D gene: TRBD2
clone size: many
J gene: TRBJ2-7
V gene: TRBV7-2
CDR3 DNA: TGTGCCAGCAGCTTACAGCGGGGGATCTACGAGCAGTACTTC
CDR3 protein: CASSLQRGIYEQYF

D gene: .
clone size: many
J gene: TRBJ2-5
V gene: TRBV7-2
CDR3 DNA: TGTGCCAGCAGCTTAGTTCTGGATTGGCTCCAAGAGACCCAGTACTTC
CDR3 protein: CASSLVLDWLQETQYF

D gene: .
clone size: .
J gene: TRBJ1-1
V gene: TRBV27
CDR3 DNA: TGTGCCAGCAGTTTGGTACAGGGAAATATGAACACTGAAGCTTTCTTT
CDR3 protein: CASSLVQGNMNTEAFF

D gene: TRBD1
clone size: .
J gene: TRBJ2-3
V gene: TRBV5-5
CDR3 DNA: TGTGCCAGCAGCCTAACTCGGGACAGGGTAGTATACACGCAGTATTTT
CDR3 protein: CASSLTRDRVVYTQYF

D gene: .
clone size: few
J gene: TRBJ2-5
V gene: TRBV4-1
CDR3 DNA: TGCGCCAGCAGCCAAGCAGGACAGCTCCAAGAGACCCAGTACTTC
CDR3 protein: CASSQAGQLQETQYF

D gene: TRBD2
clone size: .
J gene: TRBJ2-4
V gene: TRBV5-1
CDR3 DNA: TGCGCCAGCAGCTTGGTTTCCCCTGAGCGGGGGGGCTTGGTCATTCAGTACTTC
CDR3 protein: CASSLVSPERGGLVIQYF

D gene: TRBD2
clone size: few
J gene: TRBJ2-3
V gene: TRBV7-6
CDR3 DNA: TGTGCCAGCAGCTCTGAAGGCGGGGGGACCGTAACAGATACGCAGTATTTT
CDR3 protein: CASSSEGGGTVTDTQYF

D gene: .
clone size: .
J gene: TRBJ1-6
V gene: TRBV15
CDR3 DNA: TGTGCCACCAGCAGTCCTTCACACGGGGGGGCGAGGAATTCACCCCTCCACTTT
CDR3 protein: CATSSPSHGGARNSPLHF

D gene: .
clone size: .
J gene: TRBJ2-5
V gene: TRBV18
CDR3 DNA: TGTGCCAGCTCACCTGCGTCGGGGAAAGAGACCCAGTACTTC
CDR3 protein: CASSPASGKETQYF

D gene: .
clone size: .
J gene: TRBJ2-5
V gene: TRBV6-5
CDR3 DNA: TGTGCCAGCAGTTACACTTTGGACACCTCCCAAGAGACCCAGTACTTC
CDR3 protein: CASSYTLDTSQETQYF

D gene: .
clone size: many
J gene: TRBJ2-1
V gene: TRBV12-3/TRBV12-4
CDR3 DNA: TGTGCCACCGCCCCCTCAGATTATTTCTACAATGAGCAGTTCTTC
CDR3 protein: CATAPSDYFYNEQFF

D gene: .
clone size: many
J gene: TRBJ2-2
V gene: TRBV7-8
CDR3 DNA: TGTGCCAGCAGCTTAGTTCATTGGCTTCCAGGGAGCTTGCTCCTTAGGGCGAACACCGGGGAGCTGTTTTTT
CDR3 protein: CASSLVHWLPGSLLLRANTGELFF

D gene: TRBD2
clone size: few
J gene: TRBJ2-5
V gene: TRBV7-2
CDR3 DNA: TGTGCCAGCAGCTTAAGATCCGGACTAGCGGGCGAAGAGACCCAGTACTTC
CDR3 protein: CASSLRSGLAGEETQYF

D gene: TRBD1
clone size: .
J gene: TRBJ1-2
V gene: TRBV19
CDR3 DNA: TGTGCCAGTAGTTCTACTGATGGACAGGGGCGGTACTATGGCTACACCTTC
CDR3 protein: CASSSTDGQGRYYGYTF

D gene: TRBD1
clone size: .
J gene: TRBJ1-4
V gene: TRBV15
CDR3 DNA: TGTGCCACCAGCAGGGATTCCGGGACAGCTAATGAAAAACTGTTTTTT
CDR3 protein: CATSRDSGTANEKLFF

D gene: .
clone size: .
J gene: TRBJ2-5
V gene: TRBV7-6
CDR3 DNA: TGTGCCAGCAGCCCGGGATCGGGGCGAGAGACCCAGTACTTC
CDR3 protein: CASSPGSGRETQYF

D gene: .
clone size: few
J gene: TRBJ2-2
V gene: TRBV19
CDR3 DNA: TGTGCCAGTATCCCAGGGTATTCCGGGGAGCTGTTTTTT
CDR3 protein: CASIPGYSGELFF

D gene: .
clone size: few
J gene: TRBJ2-1
V gene: TRBV2
CDR3 DNA: TGTGCCAGCAGTCCCCTGGTGGACCCCTACAATGAGCAGTTCTTC
CDR3 protein: CASSPLVDPYNEQFF

D gene: .
clone size: few
J gene: TRBJ2-5
V gene: TRBV6-5
CDR3 DNA: TGTGCCAGCAGTTACTTTACAGGCCAAGAGACCCAGTACTTC
CDR3 protein: CASSYFTGQETQYF

D gene: .
clone size: few
J gene: TRBJ1-5
V gene: TRBV7-9
CDR3 DNA: TGTGCCAGCAGCGGTGGGCCGGGACCTAATCAGCCCCAGCATTTT
CDR3 protein: CASSGGPGPNQPQHF

D gene: .
clone size: .
J gene: TRBJ2-1
V gene: TRBV24-1
CDR3 DNA: TGTGCCACCAGTGAACCCCCGACAACCCCATCCTACAATGAGCAGTTCTTC
CDR3 protein: CATSEPPTTPSYNEQFF

D gene: TRBD1
clone size: .
J gene: TRBJ1-5
V gene: TRBV7-9
CDR3 DNA: TGTGCCAGCAGCTCTCAGGGGGTGAATCAGCCCCAGCATTTT
CDR3 protein: CASSSQGVNQPQHF

D gene: TRBD2
clone size: few
J gene: TRBJ2-5
V gene: TRBV9
CDR3 DNA: TGTGCCAGCAGCGAAAGCGGGGCGTACCAAGAGACCCAGTACTTC
CDR3 protein: CASSESGAYQETQYF

D gene: .
clone size: once
J gene: TRBJ2-1
V gene: TRBV14
CDR3 DNA: TGTGCCAGCAGCCAAGTCCAGGGGCCGCAGTTCTTC
CDR3 protein: CASSQVQGPQFF

D gene: TRBD1
clone size: .
J gene: TRBJ1-2
V gene: TRBV20-1
CDR3 DNA: TGCAGTGCCACTTTGACAGGGGTGGACTATGGCTACACCTTC
CDR3 protein: CSATLTGVDYGYTF

D gene: .
clone size: many
J gene: TRBJ2-5
V gene: TRBV7-9
CDR3 DNA: TGTGCCAGCAGCTTAGGGAATCTAGGAGAGACCCAGTACTTC
CDR3 protein: CASSLGNLGETQYF

D gene: TRBD1
clone size: .
J gene: TRBJ2-7
V gene: TRBV2
CDR3 DNA: TGTGCCAGCAGTGAAGCGCTACGGGACAGGGTGAAGGACGAGCAGTACTTC
CDR3 protein: CASSEALRDRVKDEQYF